These 32 T cell receptor beta chains share one sample of origin, sequenced in a study of regulatory dendritic cells for organ transplantation. No cognate antigen is known for these TCRs. Sorted T cells were CFSE-labeled and cultured 5 days with allogeneic regulatory or mature dendritic cells at 1:10. Sequencing was performed with immunoSEQ multiplex PCR; in TCRdb, only in-frame clones are kept and a portion is missing. The table records 9,500 to 15,000 clones, around two thirds of them present only once. Sample: naive CD8+ T cells from blood cultured with dendritic cells. The subset here: CD45RA+ naive T cells. The receptors derive from a human donor in good health.

The chain has TRBV6-6 and TRBJ2-7, with a possible D match to TRBD1 (6 bases). Looked up from germline, CDR1 is MNHNY and CDR2 is SVGAGI (reference sequence). The CDR3 runs to 14 residues. Trimming took 6 bases from V and 2 from J, leaving 14 bases between them. The CDR3 reads CASSATGRPYEQYF. The CDR3 nucleotides are TGTGCCAGCAGCGCCACAGGGCGCCCCTACGAGCAGTACTTC.

V and J are TRBV6-5 and TRBJ2-7; 7 nucleotides match TRBD2. V shed 4 bases and J 2 bases; nucleotides not matched to a gene: 5. The germline gives CDR1 MNHEY, CDR2 SVGAGI. The CDR3 runs 14 residues. This CDR3 is CASSSVGGAYEQYF. The CDR3 region has the DNA TGTGCCAGCAGTTCGGTGGGGGGGGCCTACGAGCAGTACTTC.

This clone qualifies as medium-sized (0.01 to 0.1%). The gene calls are TRBV7-6 and TRBJ1-2, with D uncertain. CDR3 length equals 16 residues. Between the trimmed V and J ends, which lost 0 bases and 4 bases, there was a span of 15 bases. Germline CDR1 is SGHVS and CDR2 is FNYEAQ. CDR3 in amino acids: CASSLAPQAPFYGYTF. CDR3 bases: TGTGCCAGCAGCTTAGCGCCCCAGGCTCCTTTCTATGGCTACACCTTC.

This rearrangement joins TRBV4-3 to TRBJ2-5; 9 nucleotides match TRBD1. The trim removed 3 bases at V and 4 bases at J, leaving 6 bases unmatched. The length of the CDR3 is 15 residues. Germline V CDR1 and CDR2: LGHNA, YSLEER. CDR3 in DNA: TGCGCCAGCAGCCAGGCACAGGGGGCTCCAGAGACCCAGTACTTC. Its protein product is CASSQAQGAPETQYF.

By proportion, this clone is medium-sized. The CDR3 nucleotides read TGCGCCAGCAGCCAACCAGGGGGCGAGCTGTTTTTT. Its protein is CASSQPGGELFF. The rearrangement joins TRBV4-1 to TRBJ2-2, with 8 positions matching TRBD1. J was trimmed by 11 bases and V by 2 bases; bases with no gene match: 1. In germline, CDR1 is MGHRA, CDR2 YSYEKL. This CDR3 is built from 12 residues.

The count of this clone is one. The V and J genes are TRBV7-9 and TRBJ1-1; 7 bases are shared with TRBD1. The J segment lost 1 base and the V segment lost 2 bases, leaving 10 bases of the junction unmatched. Germline V gene lookup returns CDR1 SEHNR and CDR2 FQNEAQ (reference sequence). This CDR3 is 17 amino acids long. CDR3 protein: CASSLNLRRQGNTEAFF. CDR3 sequence (DNA): TGTGCCAGCAGCTTAAACCTTCGCCGACAGGGGAACACTGAAGCTTTCTTT.

This rearrangement joins TRBV27 to TRBJ1-4; D remains ambiguous. V was cut by 8 bases and J by 8 bases, with 12 bases left in between. The CDR3 is 12 residues long. Germline lookup yields CDR1 MNHEY and CDR2 SMNVEV (reference sequence). DNA for the CDR3: TGTGCCAGCCGATTGGGCGGGGAAAAACTGTTTTTT. Protein: CASRLGGEKLFF. Together with reference TRBV27 and TRBJ1-4, the CDR3 gives the full variable domain: EAQVTQNPRYLITVTGKKLTVTCSQNMNHEYMSWYRQDPGLGLRQIYYSMNVEVTDKGDVPEGYKVSRKEKRNFPLILESPSPNQTSLYFCASRLGGEKLFFGSGTQLSVL.

The V call is TRBV6-5, the J call TRBJ2-3; possible D gene TRBD2, 5 bases. The ends were cut back, 0 bases at V and 2 bases at J, with 12 bases in the middle. Germline-derived CDR1 and CDR2 are MNHEY and SVGAGI. The CDR3 is 16 amino acids. For the CDR3, the DNA is TGTGCCAGCAGTTACTCGGGCAGCGGTCACACAGATACGCAGTATTTT. Translating it yields CASSYSGSGHTDTQYF.

This clone showed up just a few times. The gene calls are TRBV2 and TRBJ2-2; D remains ambiguous. CDR1 and CDR2 from the germline V gene are SNHLY and FYNNEI. Trimming took off 3 bases at V and 8 bases at J, with 13 bases between the two ends. CDR3 length: 14 amino acids. The CDR3 here is CASSELALRGELFF. The CDR3, as DNA: TGTGCCAGCAGTGAGTTGGCATTACGAGGGGAGCTGTTTTTT.

The chain joins TRBV2 to TRBJ2-7; 7 bases fit TRBD1. The CDR3 length is 15 residues. CDR1 and CDR2 from the germline V gene are SNHLY and FYNNEI. The V segment lost 8 bases and the J segment 2 bases; nucleotides outside the gene matches: 12. The CDR3 sequence is CASGDLMTGPYEQYF. The CDR3 DNA sequence: TGTGCCAGCGGGGACCTAATGACAGGGCCCTACGAGCAGTACTTC.

The chain uses TRBV9 and TRBJ1-2; no clear D gene. V was clipped by 2 bases and J by 6 bases, with 14 bases between them. CDR3 length equals 14 residues. CDR1 and CDR2 from the germline V gene are SGDLS and YYNGEE. The CDR3 nucleotides are TGTGCCAGCAGCGTCGCCGGGGAGGTTGATGGCTACACCTTC. This translates into CASSVAGEVDGYTF.

The chain couples TRBV19 to TRBJ1-1; D is uncertain. The CDR3 covers 14 residues. V lost 5 bases and J 0 bases, leaving 10 bases between the germline ends. Germline-derived CDR1 and CDR2 are LNHDA and SQIVND (reference sequence). DNA of the CDR3: TGTGCCAGTAGTTTGGGCACCGTGAACACTGAAGCTTTCTTT. This translates into CASSLGTVNTEAFF.

This rearrangement joins TRBV4-3 to TRBJ1-6; D gene ambiguous. Looked up from germline, CDR1 is LGHNA and CDR2 is YSLEER. V was cut by 1 base and J by 3 bases, with 10 bases left in between. The CDR3 spans 16 residues. Written as DNA, the CDR3 is TGCGCCAGCAGCCAAGTGCGGCTGAACTATAATTCACCCCTCCACTTT. This sequence encodes CASSQVRLNYNSPLHF.

This chain links TRBV7-9 with TRBJ2-7, with TRBD2 matching over 14 bases. CDR1 and CDR2 from the germline V gene are SEHNR and FQNEAQ (reference sequence). The CDR3 totals 15 residues. Trimming removed 4 bases from V and 7 bases from J; junction bases left unmatched: 6. The CDR3 here is CASSSPGLAGEEQYF. The CDR3 nucleotides are TGTGCCAGCAGCTCCCCGGGACTAGCGGGGGAAGAGCAGTACTTC.

V usage is TRBV6-6 and J usage is TRBJ2-3; tentative D call: TRBD1 (6 bases). Between the trimmed V and J ends, which lost 7 bases and 3 bases, there was a span of 17 bases. Germline V lookup: CDR1 MNHNY, CDR2 SVGAGI (reference sequence). The CDR3 is made up of 15 amino acids. CDR3 in DNA: TGTGCCAGCATCGCAGGGGTCGAGGGGACAGATACGCAGTATTTT. It translates to CASIAGVEGTDTQYF.

This clone is medium-sized (0.01 to 0.1%) by share. J is TRBJ1-1 and V is TRBV29-1; D gene ambiguous. The germline V gene encodes CDR1 SQVTM and CDR2 ANQGSEA. V was clipped by 7 bases and J by 1 base, with 7 bases between them. This CDR3 region has 11 residues. The CDR3: CSGIGNTEAFF. The DNA for the CDR3 is TGCAGCGGAATCGGGAACACTGAAGCTTTCTTT.

A few counts support this clone. The rearrangement joins TRBV4-1 to TRBJ2-7; 10 bases map to TRBD1. V gave up 11 bases and J gave up 5 bases; unmatched junction bases: 9. CDR3 length equals 13 residues. Germline V CDR1 and CDR2: MGHRA, YSYEKL. This CDR3 reads CAAAGQGTDEQYF. Written as DNA, the CDR3 is TGCGCCGCAGCGGGACAGGGGACGGACGAGCAGTACTTC.

This clone was seen more than once but under ten times. The genes are TRBV5-6 and TRBJ2-7; tentative D call: TRBD2 (6 bases). Germline CDR1 is SGHDT and CDR2 is YYEEEE. Trimming stripped 4 bases from V and 7 bases from J, with 12 bases between. This CDR3 comprises 12 residues. The CDR3 bases are TGTGCCAGCAGCGCGGGGACGAGGGAGCAGTACTTC. It specifies CASSAGTREQYF.

The chain combines TRBV5-1 with TRBJ2-1, with a tentative D call TRBD2 (7 bases). The CDR3 runs to 17 residues. From germline, CDR1 is SGHRS and CDR2 YFSETQ. V lost 7 bases and J lost 5, with 25 bases in between. The CDR3 sequence is CASRSWGEGVPDNEQFF. The CDR3 nucleotides are TGCGCCAGCCGTTCCTGGGGGGAGGGGGTACCAGACAATGAGCAGTTCTTC. Full variable domain (remainder filled in from reference TRBV5-1 and TRBJ2-1): KAGVTQTPRYLIKTRGQQVTLSCSPISGHRSVSWYQQTPGQGLQFLFEYFSETQRNKGNFPGRFSGRQFSNSRSEMNVSTLELGDSALYLCASRSWGEGVPDNEQFFGPGTRLTVL.

The chain joins TRBV4-1 to TRBJ2-1; 9 positions match TRBD1. After removal of 3 bases from V and 10 bases from J, the junction contained 4 bases not matched to a gene. The CDR3 consists of 13 residues. Germline V CDR1 and CDR2: MGHRA, YSYEKL. CDR3: CASSHGQGMEQFF. DNA for the CDR3: TGCGCCAGCAGCCACGGACAGGGGATGGAGCAGTTCTTC.

The genes are TRBV7-8 and TRBJ2-3, with 12 bases fitting TRBD2. Germline values: CDR1 SGHVS, CDR2 FQNEAQ. The J segment lost 7 bases and the V segment lost 2 bases, leaving 4 bases of the junction unmatched. CDR3 size: 15 residues. Here the CDR3 reads CASSLLLAGGYTQYF. The CDR3 DNA sequence: TGTGCCAGCAGCTTACTCCTAGCGGGGGGGTATACGCAGTATTTT. The full variable domain, completed using reference TRBV7-8 and TRBJ2-3, is GAGVSQSPRYKVAKRGQDVALRCDPISGHVSLFWYQQALGQGPEFLTYFQNEAQLDKSGLPSDRFFAERPEGSVSTLKIQRTQQEDSAVYLCASSLLLAGGYTQYFGPGTRLTVL.

Here the CDR3 reads CASSPGRGPYEQYF. CDR3 coding DNA: TGTGCCAGCAGCCCGGGGAGAGGACCCTACGAGCAGTACTTC. The chain employs TRBV27 and TRBJ2-7; TRBD2 is a possible D gene (5 bases). V lost 6 bases and J 2 bases, leaving 14 bases between the germline ends. The CDR3 loop spans 14 amino acids. Germline CDR1 is MNHEY and CDR2 is SMNVEV (reference sequence).

The chain uses TRBV4-1 and TRBJ2-7, with TRBD1 as a possible D gene (5 bases). There are 12 residues in the CDR3. Germline assignment: CDR1 MGHRA and CDR2 YSYEKL. Trimming pared 5 bases from V and 0 bases from J, leaving 5 bases between. CDR3 nucleotide sequence: TGCGCCAGCAGCGGGGCCTCCTACGAGCAGTACTTC. Its translation: CASSGASYEQYF.

This chain connects TRBV4-2 to TRBJ2-1; 11 bases fit TRBD2. Trimming cost V 1 base and J 0 bases; bases outside gene matches: 8. Germline values: CDR1 LGHNA, CDR2 YNFKEQ. The length of the CDR3 is 19 residues. CDR3 in amino acids: CASSQVPGTSGRSYNEQFF. The CDR3 DNA reads as TGTGCCAGCAGCCAAGTACCCGGGACTAGCGGTCGCTCCTACAATGAGCAGTTCTTC.

The genes are TRBV7-2 and TRBJ1-2; 7 nucleotides match TRBD1. The CDR3 totals 13 residues. Germline V CDR1 and CDR2: SGHTA, FQGNSA. The ends lost 2 bases at V and 5 bases at J; junction bases unmatched: 2. The CDR3 DNA reads TGTGCCAGCAGCTTAACAGGGGAATATGGCTACACCTTC. Translating it yields CASSLTGEYGYTF.

This chain uses TRBV7-6 with TRBJ2-6; 9 positions agree with TRBD1. The CDR3 has 19 residues. Germline values: CDR1 SGHVS, CDR2 FNYEAQ. V dropped 2 bases and J dropped 0; count of bases not matched to a gene: 8. Here the CDR3 reads CASSLSRQGVHSGANVLTF. The CDR3 DNA follows: TGTGCCAGCAGCTTATCCCGACAGGGGGTCCACTCTGGGGCCAACGTCCTGACTTTC.

This clone turned up a few times. The chain recombines TRBV6-5 with TRBJ2-7, with 8 bases identical to TRBD2. Per germline, CDR1 MNHEY and CDR2 SVGAGI. Trimming cost V 2 bases and J 5 bases; bases outside gene matches: 8. This CDR3 region has 15 residues. CDR3 sequence reads: CASSYTGGRAHEQYF. CDR3 in DNA: TGTGCCAGCAGTTACACGGGGGGGCGGGCCCACGAGCAGTACTTC.

The rearrangement uses TRBV7-2 and TRBJ2-1; D not certain. The V and J ends lost 2 bases and 4 bases respectively, with 9 bases between them. The CDR3 is made up of 14 amino acids. Per germline, CDR1 SGHTA and CDR2 FQGNSA. CDR3 residues: CASSLIAIYNEQFF. The DNA of the CDR3 is TGTGCCAGCAGCTTAATAGCTATATACAATGAGCAGTTCTTC.

The sample holds one count of this clone. The rearrangement links TRBV6-5 to TRBJ2-1, with TRBD2 matching 11 bases. Germline CDR1 is MNHEY and CDR2 is SVGAGI. Trimming removed 4 bases from V and 2 bases from J; junction bases left unmatched: 1. The CDR3 spans 15 residues. The CDR3 DNA reads TGTGCCAGCAGTTCACTAGCGGGGGCCTACAATGAGCAGTTCTTC. This codes for CASSSLAGAYNEQFF.

J is TRBJ1-5 and V is TRBV4-1; 8 nucleotides align to TRBD1. J gave up 1 base and V 2 bases, and 4 bases lay outside the gene matches. The germline V gene has CDR1 MGHRA and CDR2 YSYEKL. This CDR3 comprises 16 residues. In nucleotides, the CDR3 is TGCGCCAGCAGCCAAACTACAGGGGGGAGCAATCAGCCCCAGCATTTT. Translating gives CASSQTTGGSNQPQHF.

V and J are TRBV11-3 and TRBJ2-7; 7 bases are shared with TRBD1. This CDR3 has 14 residues. V dropped 6 bases and J dropped 2; count of bases not matched to a gene: 7. Germline V gene sequence: CDR1 SGHNT, CDR2 YENEEA. The CDR3 here is CASSHRDRAYEQYF. The CDR3 bases are TGTGCCAGCAGTCACCGGGACAGAGCCTACGAGCAGTACTTC.

V gene TRBV7-2 combines with J gene TRBJ2-3, with D possibly being TRBD1 (6 bases). The V and J ends lost 1 base and 2 bases respectively, with 10 bases between them. The CDR3 extends over 15 amino acids. The germline gives CDR1 SGHTA, CDR2 FQGNSA. CDR3 protein: CASSLEDRSTDTQYF. For the CDR3, the DNA is TGTGCCAGCAGCTTAGAAGACAGGTCCACAGATACGCAGTATTTT.